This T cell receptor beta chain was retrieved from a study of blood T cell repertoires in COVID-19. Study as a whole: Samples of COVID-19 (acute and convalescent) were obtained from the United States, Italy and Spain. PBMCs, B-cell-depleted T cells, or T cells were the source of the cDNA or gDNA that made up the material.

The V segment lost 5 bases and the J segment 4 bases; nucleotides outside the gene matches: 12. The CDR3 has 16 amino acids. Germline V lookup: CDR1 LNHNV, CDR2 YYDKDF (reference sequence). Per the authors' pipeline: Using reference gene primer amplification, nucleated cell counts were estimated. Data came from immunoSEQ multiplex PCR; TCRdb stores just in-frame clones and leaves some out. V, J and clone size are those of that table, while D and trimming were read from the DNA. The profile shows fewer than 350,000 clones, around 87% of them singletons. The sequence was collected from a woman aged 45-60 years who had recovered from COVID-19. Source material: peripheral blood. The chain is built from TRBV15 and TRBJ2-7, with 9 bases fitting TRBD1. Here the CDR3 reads CATSEIPGTGTYEQYF. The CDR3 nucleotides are TGTGCCACCAGCGAAATTCCCGGGACAGGGACTTACGAGCAGTACTTC.